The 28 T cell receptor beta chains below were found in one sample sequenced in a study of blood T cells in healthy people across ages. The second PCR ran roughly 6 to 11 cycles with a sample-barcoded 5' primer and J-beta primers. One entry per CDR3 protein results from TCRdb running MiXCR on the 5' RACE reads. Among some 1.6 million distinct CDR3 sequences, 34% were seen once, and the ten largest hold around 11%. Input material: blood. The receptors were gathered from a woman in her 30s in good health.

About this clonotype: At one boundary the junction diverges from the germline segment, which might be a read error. DNA for the CDR3: TGCGCCACCAACCGGGACAGGGGAACCGGGGAGCTGTTTTTT. Translation gives CATNRDRGTGELFF. This rearrangement joins TRBV6-1 to TRBJ2-2; TRBD1 matches 10 bases. This CDR3 has 14 residues. The germline CDR1 and CDR2 sequences are MNHNS and SASEGT.

The chain's CDR3 is CASSEYELRAGGADTQYF. Written as DNA, the CDR3 is TGTGCCAGCAGTGAATATGAGCTACGGGCGGGGGGGGCAGATACGCAGTATTTT. This chain joins TRBV25-1 and TRBJ2-3; TRBD2 aligns across 9 bases. V gave up 0 bases and J gave up 4 bases; unmatched junction bases: 11. From germline, CDR1 is MGHDK and CDR2 SYGVNS. This CDR3 has 18 amino acids.

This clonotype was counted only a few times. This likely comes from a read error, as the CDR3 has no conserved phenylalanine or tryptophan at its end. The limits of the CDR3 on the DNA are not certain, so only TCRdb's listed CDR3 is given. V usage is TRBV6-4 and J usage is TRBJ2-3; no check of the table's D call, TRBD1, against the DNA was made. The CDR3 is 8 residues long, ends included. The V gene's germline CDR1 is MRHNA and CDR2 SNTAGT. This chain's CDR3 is CASRLTGR.

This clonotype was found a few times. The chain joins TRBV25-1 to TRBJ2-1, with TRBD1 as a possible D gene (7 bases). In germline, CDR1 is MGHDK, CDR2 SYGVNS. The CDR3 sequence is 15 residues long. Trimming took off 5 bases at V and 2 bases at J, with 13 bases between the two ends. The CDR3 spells CASSLQGTAYNEQFF. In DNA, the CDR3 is TGTGCCAGCAGTTTACAGGGGACTGCCTACAATGAGCAGTTCTTC.

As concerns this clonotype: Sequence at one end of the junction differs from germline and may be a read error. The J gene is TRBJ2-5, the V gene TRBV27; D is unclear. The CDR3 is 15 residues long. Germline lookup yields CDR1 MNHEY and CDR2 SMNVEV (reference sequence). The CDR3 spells CASSLDPTYQETQYF. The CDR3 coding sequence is TGTGCTAGCAGTTTAGACCCTACGTACCAAGAGACCCAGTACTTC.

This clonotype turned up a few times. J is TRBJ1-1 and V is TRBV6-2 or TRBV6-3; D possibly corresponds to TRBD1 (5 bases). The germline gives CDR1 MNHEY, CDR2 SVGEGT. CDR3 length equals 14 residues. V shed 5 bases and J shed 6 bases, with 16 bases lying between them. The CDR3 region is CASSRGVRGPEAFF. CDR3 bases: TGTGCCAGCAGTCGTGGCGTCCGGGGCCCTGAAGCTTTCTTT.

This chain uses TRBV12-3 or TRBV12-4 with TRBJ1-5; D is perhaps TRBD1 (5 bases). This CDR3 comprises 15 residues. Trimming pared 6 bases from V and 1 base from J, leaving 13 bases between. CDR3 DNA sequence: TGTGCCAGCAGGCGGGGGAGGGAAAGCAATCAGCCCCAGCATTTT. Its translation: CASRRGRESNQPQHF.

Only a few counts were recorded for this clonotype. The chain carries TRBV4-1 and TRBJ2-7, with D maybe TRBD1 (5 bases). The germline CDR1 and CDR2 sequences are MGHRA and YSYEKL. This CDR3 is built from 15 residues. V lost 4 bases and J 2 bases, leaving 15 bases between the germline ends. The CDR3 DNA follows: TGCGCCAGCAGCCCTTGGGGCCTGGGCGCCTACGAGCAGTACTTC. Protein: CASSPWGLGAYEQYF.

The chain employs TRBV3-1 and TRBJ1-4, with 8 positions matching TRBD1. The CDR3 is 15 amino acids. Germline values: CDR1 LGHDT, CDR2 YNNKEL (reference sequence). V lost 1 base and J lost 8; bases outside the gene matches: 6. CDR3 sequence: CASSQADRAGEKLFF. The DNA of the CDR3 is TGTGCCAGCAGCCAAGCGGACAGGGCGGGAGAAAAACTGTTTTTT.

CDR3 DNA: TGTGCCACCAGCGCCGACGGTAACTATGGCTACACCTTC. Translating it yields CATSADGNYGYTF. The rearrangement uses TRBV15 and TRBJ1-2, with D uncertain. The germline V gene encodes CDR1 LNHNV and CDR2 YYDKDF (reference sequence). CDR3 length: 13 residues. V lost 5 bases and J lost 1, with 8 bases in between.

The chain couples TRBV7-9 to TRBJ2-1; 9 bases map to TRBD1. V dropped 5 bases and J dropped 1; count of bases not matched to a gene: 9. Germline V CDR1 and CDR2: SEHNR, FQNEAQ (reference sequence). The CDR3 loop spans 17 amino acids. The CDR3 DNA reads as TGTGCCAGCAGCGATCTTTCCGGGACAGGGTCCTACAATGAGCAGTTCTTC. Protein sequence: CASSDLSGTGSYNEQFF. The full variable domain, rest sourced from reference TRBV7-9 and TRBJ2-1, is DTGVSQNPRHKITKRGQNVTFRCDPISEHNRLYWYRQTLGQGPEFLTYFQNEAQLEKSRLLSDRFSAERPKGSFSTLEIQRTEQGDSAMYLCASSDLSGTGSYNEQFFGPGTRLTVL.

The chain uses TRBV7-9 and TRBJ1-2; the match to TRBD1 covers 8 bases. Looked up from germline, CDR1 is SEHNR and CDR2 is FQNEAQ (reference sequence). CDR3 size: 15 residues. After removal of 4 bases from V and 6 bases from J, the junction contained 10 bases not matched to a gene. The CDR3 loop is CASSSTGQAYDGYTF. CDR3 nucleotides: TGTGCCAGCAGCTCGACGGGACAGGCTTATGATGGCTACACCTTC.

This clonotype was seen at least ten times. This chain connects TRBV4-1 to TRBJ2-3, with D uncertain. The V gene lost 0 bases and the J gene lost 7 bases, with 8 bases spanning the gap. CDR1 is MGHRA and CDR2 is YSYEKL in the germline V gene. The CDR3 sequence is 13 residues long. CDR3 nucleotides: TGCGCCAGCAGCCAAGAACCTGAGTATACGCAGTATTTT. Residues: CASSQEPEYTQYF.

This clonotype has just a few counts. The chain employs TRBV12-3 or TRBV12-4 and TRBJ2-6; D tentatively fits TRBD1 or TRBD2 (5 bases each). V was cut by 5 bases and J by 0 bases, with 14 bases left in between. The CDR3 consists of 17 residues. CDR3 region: CASSPGSRGSGANVLTF. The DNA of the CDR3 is TGTGCCAGCAGTCCAGGGAGCAGAGGCTCTGGGGCCAACGTCCTGACTTTC.

DNA of the CDR3: TGTGCCAGCAGCTACTGGACAGCAACCTACGAGCAGTACTTC. Translating it yields CASSYWTATYEQYF. This chain links TRBV5-6 with TRBJ2-7; D might be TRBD1 (6 bases). CDR1 is SGHDT and CDR2 is YYEEEE in the germline V gene. Trimming took 3 bases from V and 2 from J, leaving 12 bases between them. The CDR3 is 14 residues long.

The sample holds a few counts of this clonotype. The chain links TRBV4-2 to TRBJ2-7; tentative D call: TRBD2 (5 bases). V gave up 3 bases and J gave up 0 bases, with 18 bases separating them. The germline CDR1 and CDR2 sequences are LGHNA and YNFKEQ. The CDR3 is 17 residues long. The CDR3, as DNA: TGTGCCAGCAGCCAGGACTTGTGGACTGAGAGCTCCTACGAGCAGTACTTC. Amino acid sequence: CASSQDLWTESSYEQYF.

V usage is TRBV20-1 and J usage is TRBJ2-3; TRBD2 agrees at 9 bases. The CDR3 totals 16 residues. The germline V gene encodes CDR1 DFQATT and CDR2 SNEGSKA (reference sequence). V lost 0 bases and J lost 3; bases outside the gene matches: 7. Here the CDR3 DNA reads TGCAGTGCTAGAGATCCGGCGGGAGGGACAACAGATACGCAGTATTTT. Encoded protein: CSARDPAGGTTDTQYF.

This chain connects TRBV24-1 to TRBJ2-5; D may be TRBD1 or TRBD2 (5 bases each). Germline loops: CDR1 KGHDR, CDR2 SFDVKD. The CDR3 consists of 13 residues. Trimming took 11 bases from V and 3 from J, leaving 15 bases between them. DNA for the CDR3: TGTGCCATCCCCCCCGGGGCTGAAGAGACCCAGTACTTC. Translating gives CAIPPGAEETQYF.

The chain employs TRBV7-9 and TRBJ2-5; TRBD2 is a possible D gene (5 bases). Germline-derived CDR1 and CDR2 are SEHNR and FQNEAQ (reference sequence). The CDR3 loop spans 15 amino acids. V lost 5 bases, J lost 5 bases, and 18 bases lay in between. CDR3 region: CASSPPRGPGETQYF. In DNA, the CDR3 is TGTGCCAGCAGCCCCCCCCGGGGTCCCGGGGAGACCCAGTACTTC.

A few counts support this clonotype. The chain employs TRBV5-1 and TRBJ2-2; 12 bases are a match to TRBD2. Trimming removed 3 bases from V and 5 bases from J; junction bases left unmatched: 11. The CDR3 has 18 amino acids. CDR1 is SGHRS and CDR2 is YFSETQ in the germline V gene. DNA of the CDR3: TGCGCCAGCAGCTCGCAGAGAGGACTAGCGGGATGGACCGGGGAGCTGTTTTTT. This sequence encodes CASSSQRGLAGWTGELFF.

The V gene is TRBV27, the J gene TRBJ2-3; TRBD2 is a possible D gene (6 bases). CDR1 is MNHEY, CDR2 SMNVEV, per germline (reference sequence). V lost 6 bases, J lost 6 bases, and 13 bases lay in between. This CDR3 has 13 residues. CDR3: CASSGTSPDTQYF. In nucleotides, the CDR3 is TGTGCCAGCAGCGGTACTAGCCCCGATACGCAGTATTTT.

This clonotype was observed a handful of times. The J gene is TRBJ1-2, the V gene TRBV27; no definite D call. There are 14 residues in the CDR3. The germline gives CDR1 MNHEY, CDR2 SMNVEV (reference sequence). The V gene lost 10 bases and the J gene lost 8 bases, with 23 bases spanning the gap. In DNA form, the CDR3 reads TGTGCCACCAAACAAGAAGCAAACAGAGGCGGCTACACCTTC. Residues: CATKQEANRGGYTF.

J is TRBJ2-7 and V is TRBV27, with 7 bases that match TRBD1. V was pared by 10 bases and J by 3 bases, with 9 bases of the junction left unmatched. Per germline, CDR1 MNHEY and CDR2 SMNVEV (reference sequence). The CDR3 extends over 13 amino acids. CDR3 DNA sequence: TGTGCCACCAGCCCGGGACAGTACTACGAGCAGTACTTC. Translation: CATSPGQYYEQYF.

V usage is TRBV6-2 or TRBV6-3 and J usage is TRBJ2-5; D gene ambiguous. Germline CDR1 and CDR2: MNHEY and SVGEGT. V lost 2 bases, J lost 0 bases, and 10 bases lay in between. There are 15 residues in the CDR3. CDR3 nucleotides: TGTGCCAGCAGTTACAGTGTCAGACACCAAGAGACCCAGTACTTC. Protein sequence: CASSYSVRHQETQYF.

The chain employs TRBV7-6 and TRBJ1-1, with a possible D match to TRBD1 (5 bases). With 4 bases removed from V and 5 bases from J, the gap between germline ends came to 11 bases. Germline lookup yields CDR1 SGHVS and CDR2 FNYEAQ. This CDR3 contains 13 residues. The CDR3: CASSSGTATEAFF. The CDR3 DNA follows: TGTGCCAGCAGCTCCGGGACGGCGACTGAAGCTTTCTTT.

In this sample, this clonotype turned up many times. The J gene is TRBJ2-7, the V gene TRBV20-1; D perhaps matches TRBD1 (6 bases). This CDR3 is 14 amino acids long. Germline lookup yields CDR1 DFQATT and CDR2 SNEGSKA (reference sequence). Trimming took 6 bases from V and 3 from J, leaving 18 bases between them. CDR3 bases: TGCAGTGCCGGAAAGACTCAGGGGTACTACGAGCAGTACTTC. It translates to CSAGKTQGYYEQYF.

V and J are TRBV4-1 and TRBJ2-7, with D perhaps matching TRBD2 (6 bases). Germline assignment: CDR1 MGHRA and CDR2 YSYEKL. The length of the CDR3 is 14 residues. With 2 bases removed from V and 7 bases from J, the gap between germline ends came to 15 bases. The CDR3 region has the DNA TGCGCCAGCAGCCAAAACCGGGGACTCGGGGAGCAGTACTTC. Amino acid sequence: CASSQNRGLGEQYF.

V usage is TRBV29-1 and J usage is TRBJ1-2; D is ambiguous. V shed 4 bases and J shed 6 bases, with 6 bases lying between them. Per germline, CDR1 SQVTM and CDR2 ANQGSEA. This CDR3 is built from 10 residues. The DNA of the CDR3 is TGCAGCGTTGGGTTCGATGGCTACACCTTC. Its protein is CSVGFDGYTF.